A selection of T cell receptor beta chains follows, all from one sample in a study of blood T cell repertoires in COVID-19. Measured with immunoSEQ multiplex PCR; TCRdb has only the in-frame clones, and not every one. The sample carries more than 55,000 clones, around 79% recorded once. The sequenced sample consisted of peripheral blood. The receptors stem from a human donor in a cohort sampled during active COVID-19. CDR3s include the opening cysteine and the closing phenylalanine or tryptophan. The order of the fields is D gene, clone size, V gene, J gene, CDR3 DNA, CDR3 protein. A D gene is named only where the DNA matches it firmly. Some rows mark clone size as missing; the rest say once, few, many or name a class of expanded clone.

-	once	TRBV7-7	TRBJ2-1	TGTGCCAGCAGCATGGAAAGCGGGTCCTCCTACAATGAGCAGTTCTTC	CASSMESGSSYNEQFF
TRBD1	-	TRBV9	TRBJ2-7	TGTGCCAGCAGCGCATCCACCGGGACAGAAAATTACGAGCAGTACTTC	CASSASTGTENYEQYF
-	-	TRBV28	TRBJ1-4	TGTGCCACCAACAGTCTTACAGGGAAAACAAGGGTTCTGTTTTTT	CATNSLTGKTRVLFF
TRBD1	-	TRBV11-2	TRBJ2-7	TGTGCCAGCAGCTCGTGGACAGGAATCTACGAGCAGTACTTC	CASSSWTGIYEQYF
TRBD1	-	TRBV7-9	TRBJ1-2	TGTGCCAGCAGCCCACTGGGACAGGGGCTTGGCTACACCTTC	CASSPLGQGLGYTF
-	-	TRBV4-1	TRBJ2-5	TGCGCCAGCAGCCAAGATCAAGGACTACCTTCGGAGACCCAGTACTTC	CASSQDQGLPSETQYF
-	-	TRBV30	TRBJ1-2	TGTGCCTGGAGTTTTAGGGGAAGTGGCTACACCTTC	CAWSFRGSGYTF
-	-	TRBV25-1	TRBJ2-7	TGTGCCAGCAGTGAATCCGGGTGGCGGGAGCAGTACTTC	CASSESGWREQYF
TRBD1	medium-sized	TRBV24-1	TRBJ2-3	TGTGCCACCAGTGATTCCTTCGCGGACAGGGGGACGGGATCATACACAGATACGCAGTATTTT	CATSDSFADRGTGSYTDTQYF
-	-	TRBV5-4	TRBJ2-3	TGTGCCAGCAGCGGATGGGGGGAGAGTCGCACAGATACGCAGTATTTT	CASSGWGESRTDTQYF
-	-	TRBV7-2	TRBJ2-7	TGTGCCAGCAGCTTAGGGACATTCGACGAGCAGTACTTC	CASSLGTFDEQYF
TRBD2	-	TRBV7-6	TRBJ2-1	TGTGCCAGCAGCACTACTAGCGGGCCGGAGCAGTTCTTC	CASSTTSGPEQFF
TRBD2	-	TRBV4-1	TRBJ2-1	TGCGCCAGCAGCCACCAGAGGGGAGGGAGCCAGGGTAATGAGCAGTTCTTC	CASSHQRGGSQGNEQFF
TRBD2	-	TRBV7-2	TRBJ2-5	TGTGCCAGCAGCTTAGGATTAGGAGGTAGCGGGCAAGAGACCCAGTACTTC	CASSLGLGGSGQETQYF
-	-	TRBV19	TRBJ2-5	TGTGCCAGTAGCGCGGGTGGGACACCTCAAGAGACCCAGTACTTC	CASSAGGTPQETQYF
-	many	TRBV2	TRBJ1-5	TGTGCCAGCAGTGAAGCGGGGCCGTATAGCAATCAGCCCCAGCATTTT	CASSEAGPYSNQPQHF
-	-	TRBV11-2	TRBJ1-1	TGTGCCAGCAGCTTCACAGGGAAGGGAGCTTTCTTT	CASSFTGKGAFF
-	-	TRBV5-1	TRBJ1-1	TGCGCCAGCAGCTTAGGAGGGAACACTGAAGCTTTCTTT	CASSLGGNTEAFF
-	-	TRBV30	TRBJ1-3	TGTGCCTGGAGTGTCCCAGGGAATTCTGGAAACACCATATATTTT	CAWSVPGNSGNTIYF